This paragraph covers one T cell receptor (beta chain) sequence. Trimming took 1 base from V and 5 from J; bases not matched to a gene: 5. Germline values: CDR1 MGHRA, CDR2 YSYEKL. CDR3 size: 14 residues. This specimen belongs to a study of blood T cell repertoires in COVID-19. Study summary: Donors in the United States, Italy and Spain gave samples during acute or convalescent COVID-19. Sample material is recorded as cDNA or gDNA derived from T cells, B-cell-depleted T cells, or PBMCs.

Authors' methods: Nucleated cell counts were estimated from reference gene primer amplification. The repertoire was sequenced with immunoSEQ multiplex PCR; TCRdb's copy has only in-frame clones and lacks some. V, J and clone size are those of that table, while D and trimming were read from the DNA. Among more than 140,000 clones listed, around 88% were seen once. The receptor's source is a woman aged 55-70 years with acute or convalescent COVID-19. The V and J genes are TRBV4-1 and TRBJ2-7, with 7 bases lining up with TRBD2. The sample taken for sequencing was peripheral blood. The CDR3 bases are TGCGCCAGCAGCCAAGCGGGAGGAGGTGACGAGCAGTACTTC. Translating it yields CASSQAGGGDEQYF.